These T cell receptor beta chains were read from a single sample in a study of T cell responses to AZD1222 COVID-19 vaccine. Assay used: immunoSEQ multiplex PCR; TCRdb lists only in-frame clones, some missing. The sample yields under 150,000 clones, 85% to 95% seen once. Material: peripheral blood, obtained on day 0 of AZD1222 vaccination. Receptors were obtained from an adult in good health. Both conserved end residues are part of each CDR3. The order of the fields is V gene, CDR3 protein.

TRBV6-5	CASSHPMGQGNGYTF
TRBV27	CASSLETFSEQYF
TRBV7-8	CASSAVGAGFDEQFF
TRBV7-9	CASGGDDSYEQYF
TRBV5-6	CASSLEGTSPLHF
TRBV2	CASRPGQGNNSPLHF
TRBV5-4	CASSIRQGGYGYTF
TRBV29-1	CSVTGQHSGANVLTF
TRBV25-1	CASSEFSGTGAKNEQFF
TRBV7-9	CASSLTLDYEQYF
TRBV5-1	CASSFLEAAEQYF
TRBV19	CASSSGGTGGNEKLFF
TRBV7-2	CASSLVGGQISSPLHF
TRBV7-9	CASSFGGTYEQYF
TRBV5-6	CASRPTTGSYEQYF
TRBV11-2	CASSPGLALYEQYF
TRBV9	CASGPGRGGETQYF
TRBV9	CASSSTGNYGYTF
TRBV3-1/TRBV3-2	CASSLKQASGYTF
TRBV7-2	CASRSSGGPGAQYF
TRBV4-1	CASSPGLAGGLQETQYF
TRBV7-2	CASSTDSTAYEQYF